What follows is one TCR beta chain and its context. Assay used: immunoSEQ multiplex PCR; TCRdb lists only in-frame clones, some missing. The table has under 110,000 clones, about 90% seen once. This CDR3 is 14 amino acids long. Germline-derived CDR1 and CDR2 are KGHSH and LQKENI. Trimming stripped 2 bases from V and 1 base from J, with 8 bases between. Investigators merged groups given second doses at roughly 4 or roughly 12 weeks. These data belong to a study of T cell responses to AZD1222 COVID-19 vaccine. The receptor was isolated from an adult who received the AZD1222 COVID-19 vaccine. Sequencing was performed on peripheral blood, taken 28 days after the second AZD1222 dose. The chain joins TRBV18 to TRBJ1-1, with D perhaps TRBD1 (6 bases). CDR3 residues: CASSPGQTNTEAFF. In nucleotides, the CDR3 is TGTGCCAGCTCACCAGGACAGACGAACACTGAAGCTTTCTTT. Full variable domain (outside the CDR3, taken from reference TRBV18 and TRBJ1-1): NAGVMQNPRHLVRRRGQEARLRCSPMKGHSHVYWYRQLPEEGLKFMVYLQKENIIDESGMPKERFSAEFPKEGPSILRIQQVVRGDSAAYFCASSPGQTNTEAFFGQGTRLTVV.